This T cell receptor beta chain was profiled in a study of blood T cell repertoires in COVID-19. The ends were cut back, 1 base at V and 6 bases at J, with 7 bases in the middle. There are 12 residues in the CDR3. CDR1 and CDR2 (germline): SEHNR, FQNEAQ (reference sequence). TCRdb keeps only in-frame clones here, not all; method: immunoSEQ multiplex PCR. The data show about 260,000 clones, about 87% seen once. The sequence was obtained from a woman aged 70-85 years with COVID-19, enrolled during active disease. V gene TRBV7-9 combines with J gene TRBJ2-7; D is unclear. The specimen was peripheral blood. The CDR3 DNA follows: TGTGCCAGCAGCTTAGTAGGAGTCGAGCAGTACTTC. Translation gives CASSLVGVEQYF.